These 25 T cell receptor beta chains came from one sample sequenced in a study of T cell changes during pregnancy in multiple sclerosis. Generated by immunoSEQ multiplex PCR, the TCRdb table keeps only in-frame clones and is missing some. The sample lists about 45,000 clones, roughly nine tenths occurring once. The sample in question was CD4+ T cells from peripheral blood mononuclear cells, obtained in the first trimester of pregnancy. The source is a female donor with multiple sclerosis, enrolled in a pregnancy study.

CDR3 residues: CASRILAGGPYEQYF. The DNA of the CDR3 is TGCGCCAGCAGGATATTAGCGGGAGGGCCCTACGAGCAGTACTTC. The genes are TRBV5-1 and TRBJ2-7; 11 bases are shared with TRBD2. Germline assignment: CDR1 SGHRS and CDR2 YFSETQ. This CDR3 comprises 15 residues. V lost 5 bases, J lost 2 bases, and 6 bases stayed unmatched.

The rearrangement uses TRBV9 and TRBJ2-7; D not certain. The CDR3 runs 15 residues. V was cut by 0 bases and J by 0 bases, with 10 bases left in between. Germline CDR1 reads SGDLS; CDR2 reads YYNGEE. The CDR3 here is CASSVGGVSSYEQYF. The CDR3 DNA sequence: TGTGCCAGCAGCGTAGGCGGCGTTAGCTCCTACGAGCAGTACTTC.

V gene TRBV7-2 combines with J gene TRBJ2-1; maybe TRBD2 (6 bases). Germline CDR1 is SGHTA and CDR2 is FQGNSA. This CDR3 has 15 residues. The V gene lost 0 bases and the J gene lost 6 bases, with 12 bases spanning the gap. The CDR3 DNA reads as TGTGCCAGCAGCTTAGCGCGGGGCGCCGCCAATGAGCAGTTCTTC. This translates into CASSLARGAANEQFF.

This chain links TRBV19 with TRBJ2-4; 8 bases fit TRBD1. There are 13 residues in the CDR3. From germline, CDR1 is LNHDA and CDR2 SQIVND (reference sequence). J lost 6 bases, V lost 4 bases, and 2 bases had no gene match. This chain's CDR3 is CASSTGQGNIQYF. The CDR3 coding sequence is TGTGCCAGTAGTACCGGACAGGGAAACATTCAGTACTTC.

The chain links TRBV28 to TRBJ1-4; tentatively, D is TRBD1 (6 bases). Germline V gives CDR1 MDHEN, CDR2 SYDVKM. Deletions cut 6 bases from V and 7 bases from J, with 15 bases between. This CDR3 comprises 14 residues. As DNA, the CDR3 is TGTGCCAGCAGCCGACCTCAGGGGACTGAAAAACTGTTTTTT. Translated, it gives CASSRPQGTEKLFF.

The gene calls are TRBV15 and TRBJ2-7; D remains ambiguous. This CDR3 has 14 amino acids. V was pared by 0 bases and J by 2 bases, with 8 bases between. Germline V lookup: CDR1 LNHNV, CDR2 YYDKDF (reference sequence). The CDR3 protein is CATSRDRNTYEQYF. The CDR3 DNA is TGTGCCACCAGCAGAGACAGGAATACCTACGAGCAGTACTTC.

This CDR3 is CASSLIQGGGLAGSYEQYF. In DNA form, the CDR3 reads TGTGCCAGCAGCTTGATTCAAGGGGGCGGACTAGCGGGGAGCTACGAGCAGTACTTC. The chain uses TRBV7-8 and TRBJ2-7; 12 nucleotides agree with TRBD2. This CDR3 contains 19 residues. Germline CDR1 SGHVS, CDR2 FQNEAQ. The V segment lost 3 bases and the J segment 3 bases; nucleotides outside the gene matches: 15.

V usage is TRBV5-1 and J usage is TRBJ1-3; no firm D call. Germline CDR1 is SGHRS and CDR2 is YFSETQ. The CDR3 consists of 14 residues. V was trimmed by 4 bases and J by 3 bases, leaving 11 bases between them. The CDR3 coding sequence is TGCGCCAGCAGCCCCGACACCTTTGGAAACACCATATATTTT. Its protein product is CASSPDTFGNTIYF.

The table lists this clone with a count of one. The V and J genes are TRBV30 and TRBJ2-1; 13 positions match TRBD2. The V and J ends lost 3 bases and 4 bases, in that order; junction bases with no gene match: 6. The CDR3 spans 16 residues. CDR1 and CDR2 from the germline V gene are GTSNPN and SVGIG (reference sequence). The CDR3 DNA reads TGTGCCTGGAGGCGGACTAGCGGGAGTAGATACAATGAGCAGTTCTTC. This gives the protein CAWRRTSGSRYNEQFF.

The rearrangement joins TRBV9 to TRBJ2-7, with TRBD2 matching 7 bases. The J segment lost 2 bases and the V segment lost 0 bases, leaving 2 bases of the junction unmatched. The V gene's germline CDR1 is SGDLS and CDR2 YYNGEE. The length of the CDR3 is 14 residues. CDR3 loop: CASSVAAGAYEQYF. For the CDR3, the DNA is TGTGCCAGCAGCGTAGCGGCGGGAGCCTACGAGCAGTACTTC.

This clone was counted a single time. This chain joins TRBV5-1 and TRBJ2-7, with D perhaps TRBD2 (5 bases). V was pared by 3 bases and J by 2 bases, with 18 bases between. The CDR3 runs to 16 residues. Germline assignment: CDR1 SGHRS and CDR2 YFSETQ. The CDR3 nucleotides are TGCGCCAGCAGCTGGGCTGAGGGCCGTGGGGCCTACGAGCAGTACTTC. Its translation is CASSWAEGRGAYEQYF.

V usage is TRBV9 and J usage is TRBJ2-2; D unclear. The CDR3 spans 14 residues. The germline CDR1 and CDR2 sequences are SGDLS and YYNGEE. V was pared by 1 base and J by 1 base, with 5 bases between. CDR3 residues: CASSVTGNTGELFF. DNA for the CDR3: TGTGCCAGCAGCGTAACCGGGAACACCGGGGAGCTGTTTTTT. Combining the CDR3 with reference TRBV9 and TRBJ2-2 gives the whole variable domain DSGVTQTPKHLITATGQRVTLRCSPRSGDLSVYWYQQSLDQGLQFLIQYYNGEERAKGNILERFSAQQFPDLHSELNLSSLELGDSALYFCASSVTGNTGELFFGEGSRLTVL.

V usage is TRBV19 and J usage is TRBJ2-3, with D hard to call. V lost 5 bases and J 2 bases, leaving 8 bases between the germline ends. CDR1 and CDR2 (germline): LNHDA, SQIVND (reference sequence). The CDR3 is 13 amino acids. The CDR3 DNA reads as TGTGCCAGTAGTGCTCAGGTCACAGATACGCAGTATTTT. This codes for CASSAQVTDTQYF.

CDR3 coding DNA: TGTGCTAGTGGTTTGGTAGTGGGGAGCTCTGGAAACACCATATATTTT. It encodes CASGLVVGSSGNTIYF. This chain joins TRBV12-5 and TRBJ1-3; D is undetermined. Germline V CDR1 and CDR2: LGHNT, FRNRAP. The V end was cut by 0 bases, the J end by 0 bases, with 9 bases between. The CDR3 sequence is 16 residues long.

In its sample, this clone was seen once. The chain has TRBV19 and TRBJ2-3; D perhaps matches TRBD2 (7 bases). Looked up from germline, CDR1 is LNHDA and CDR2 is SQIVND (reference sequence). The CDR3 totals 19 residues. V lost 5 bases and J 1 base, leaving 25 bases between the germline ends. CDR3 sequence: CASSLQGPGLVGGTDTQYF. For the CDR3, the DNA is TGTGCCAGTAGTCTACAGGGACCAGGACTAGTGGGTGGCACAGATACGCAGTATTTT.

Only a few counts were recorded for this clone. V is TRBV30 and J is TRBJ1-1; weak D call: TRBD1 (5 bases). The V and J ends lost 2 bases and 0 bases respectively, with 7 bases between them. Germline CDR1 reads GTSNPN; CDR2 reads SVGIG (reference sequence). The CDR3 covers 13 residues. The CDR3 protein is CAWSRQMNTEAFF. CDR3 sequence (DNA): TGTGCCTGGAGTCGACAGATGAACACTGAAGCTTTCTTT.

This rearrangement joins TRBV7-3 to TRBJ2-3; TRBD1 aligns across 9 bases. CDR1 and CDR2 from the germline V gene are SGHTA and FQGTGA. This CDR3 spans 15 amino acids. V shed 5 bases, J shed 4 bases, and the junction held 7 bases outside the gene matches. CDR3 residues: CASSETGGLADTQYF. The DNA for the CDR3 is TGTGCCAGCAGCGAAACAGGGGGCTTGGCAGATACGCAGTATTTT.

The gene calls are TRBV6-6 and TRBJ1-1, with a weak D call TRBD1 (5 bases). Germline V gives CDR1 MNHNY, CDR2 SVGAGI (reference sequence). With 4 bases removed from V and 2 bases from J, the gap between germline ends came to 8 bases. CDR3 length equals 13 residues. CDR3 region: CASSSRGNTEAFF. CDR3 in DNA: TGTGCCAGCAGTTCAAGGGGTAACACTGAAGCTTTCTTT.

J is TRBJ2-1 and V is TRBV5-1, with D possibly TRBD2 on 5 matching bases. CDR3 length: 14 residues. Trimming shortened V by 2 bases and J by 3 bases, and 9 bases separated the two germline ends. CDR1 is SGHRS, CDR2 YFSETQ, per germline. CDR3 DNA sequence: TGCGCCAGCAGCTTAAGCGGAGACTACAATGAGCAGTTCTTC. Protein sequence: CASSLSGDYNEQFF.

The rearrangement joins TRBV5-1 to TRBJ2-3, with a tentative D call TRBD2 (6 bases). This CDR3 has 15 amino acids. From germline, CDR1 is SGHRS and CDR2 YFSETQ. Trimming cost V 3 bases and J 3 bases, with 14 bases left between them. The CDR3 bases are TGCGCCAGCAGCTGGTCCGGGAGAGGAACAGATACGCAGTATTTT. This translates into CASSWSGRGTDTQYF.

The chain couples TRBV5-6 to TRBJ1-5; D possibly corresponds to TRBD1 (6 bases). The CDR3 is 17 residues long. Germline values: CDR1 SGHDT, CDR2 YYEEEE. V was pared by 3 bases and J by 4 bases, with 20 bases between. CDR3 amino acids: CASSSGGRANLNQPQHF. CDR3 coding DNA: TGTGCCAGCAGCTCGGGGGGGCGGGCAAATCTGAATCAGCCCCAGCATTTT.

This clone has only a few counts. The J gene is TRBJ2-2, the V gene TRBV4-1; D is uncertain. The CDR3 loop spans 13 amino acids. V lost 1 base and J lost 7, with 7 bases in between. Germline CDR1 MGHRA, CDR2 YSYEKL. Here the CDR3 DNA reads TGCGCCAGCAGCCAAGCGAATAGCGGGGAGCTGTTTTTT. It codes for CASSQANSGELFF.

This chain connects TRBV28 to TRBJ1-5; the D gene is possibly TRBD1 (5 bases). The CDR3 sequence is 21 residues long. Germline V gene lookup returns CDR1 MDHEN and CDR2 SYDVKM. Deletions cut 1 base from V and 2 bases from J, with 27 bases between. The CDR3 region is CASSLYPSRYRRRGGNQPQHF. In nucleotides, the CDR3 is TGTGCCAGCAGTTTATATCCGTCTCGGTACAGGCGACGAGGCGGCAATCAGCCCCAGCATTTT.

The V gene is TRBV4-1, the J gene TRBJ2-5; TRBD1 matches 8 bases. The trim removed 4 bases at V and 3 bases at J, leaving 4 bases unmatched. Per the germline V gene, CDR1 is MGHRA and CDR2 is YSYEKL. The CDR3 runs to 14 residues. CDR3 loop: CASSPPDREETQYF. The CDR3, as DNA: TGCGCCAGCAGCCCCCCGGACAGGGAAGAGACCCAGTACTTC.

This clone counts as medium-sized. The J gene is TRBJ1-5, the V gene TRBV19, with TRBD1 matching over 10 bases. Germline values: CDR1 LNHDA, CDR2 SQIVND (reference sequence). V trimming: 9 bases; J trimming: 4 bases; junction bases outside the gene matches: 6. The CDR3 consists of 14 residues. The DNA for the CDR3 is TGTGCCAGCCAGACGGGACAGGGGAATCAGCCCCAGCATTTT. Translation: CASQTGQGNQPQHF.